The present TCR beta chain was sequenced within a study of cytomegalovirus exposure and HLA in healthy donors. This table comes from immunoSEQ multiplex PCR, and its TCRdb copy is limited to in-frame clones, with some not included. Of some 46,000 clones in the sample, approximately 90% were seen once. The V and J ends lost 2 bases and 3 bases, in that order; junction bases with no gene match: 9. This CDR3 has 17 amino acids. Germline V gene sequence: CDR1 LGHNA, CDR2 YSLEER. Sequences were obtained from PBMCs. J is TRBJ2-4 and V is TRBV4-3; 8 nucleotides match TRBD1. This clonotype was sampled from a man between 18 and 29 years old in good health and CMV-seronegative. This CDR3 is CASSQIVTGVVKNIQYF. CDR3 DNA: TGCGCCAGCAGCCAAATCGTGACAGGGGTGGTCAAAAACATTCAGTACTTC.